The 29 T cell receptor beta chains below were found in one sample sequenced in a study of lymphopenia after photon versus proton radiotherapy. Clones were read by immunoSEQ multiplex PCR, and TCRdb kept only the in-frame ones, dropping some. This repertoire shows about 15,000 clones, about nine tenths found once; its top ten account for 11%. The specimen was peripheral blood, collected from a patient treated with proton-based radiotherapy. These receptors originate from a man between 65 and 85 years old with pancreatic cancer.

This clone has just one count. V gene TRBV6-5 combines with J gene TRBJ1-4; unclear D gene. The germline V and J ends were trimmed by 0 bases and 12 bases, with 11 bases remaining between them. This CDR3 spans 13 amino acids. Germline V CDR1 and CDR2: MNHEY, SVGAGI. This CDR3 is CASSYSAAEELFF. The CDR3 DNA sequence: TGTGCCAGCAGTTACTCGGCAGCAGAGGAACTGTTTTTT.

This clone was counted a single time. The chain couples TRBV7-6 to TRBJ2-1; 11 positions match TRBD2. The V and J ends lost 3 bases and 9 bases, in that order; junction bases with no gene match: 4. The germline V gene has CDR1 SGHVS and CDR2 FNYEAQ. The CDR3 runs 14 residues. For the CDR3, the DNA is TGTGCCAGCAGCTTGCGGCTAGCGGGAGGTGAGCAGTTCTTC. Its protein product is CASSLRLAGGEQFF.

This chain uses TRBV18 with TRBJ1-4; unclear D gene. The V end was cut by 0 bases, the J end by 7 bases, with 9 bases between. The CDR3 consists of 14 residues. Germline CDR1 and CDR2: KGHSH and LQKENI. The chain's CDR3 is CASSPPPGGEKLFF. For the CDR3, the DNA is TGTGCCAGCTCACCACCGCCTGGCGGTGAAAAACTGTTTTTT.

This sequence joins TRBV6-1 and TRBJ2-5, with D tentatively TRBD2 (6 bases). Germline V gives CDR1 MNHNS, CDR2 SASEGT. V lost 1 base to trimming and J lost 10 bases, with 13 bases between them. This CDR3 region has 13 residues. The CDR3 region is CASSEVRGRGQYF. The CDR3 nucleotides read TGTGCCAGCAGTGAAGTAAGAGGGCGGGGCCAGTACTTC.

Here the CDR3 DNA reads TGTGCCAGCACCTACGGGTCCTCCTACGAGCAGTACTTC. This sequence encodes CASTYGSSYEQYF. This chain connects TRBV6-1 to TRBJ2-7; no clear D. Trimming cost V 7 bases and J 0 bases, with 10 bases left between them. The CDR3 spans 13 residues. CDR1 is MNHNS, CDR2 SASEGT, per germline.

In DNA, the CDR3 is TGTGCCAGCAGCGATACAGATGTTTCTGAAAAACTGTTTTTT. Translated, it gives CASSDTDVSEKLFF. V is TRBV9 and J is TRBJ1-4; D is unresolved. V was cut by 3 bases and J by 7 bases, with 13 bases left in between. This CDR3 is built from 14 residues. Germline CDR1 is SGDLS and CDR2 is YYNGEE.

The rearrangement links TRBV7-2 to TRBJ1-1; 7 positions agree with TRBD1. The CDR3 has 18 residues. J was trimmed by 1 base and V by 2 bases; bases with no gene match: 13. CDR1 is SGHTA and CDR2 is FQGNSA in the germline V gene. DNA for the CDR3: TGTGCCAGCAGCTTATTCCCATCAAGAGGGGGCAAGAACACTGAAGCTTTCTTT. Amino acid sequence: CASSLFPSRGGKNTEAFF. Full variable domain (missing parts from reference TRBV7-2 and TRBJ1-1): GAGVSQSPSNKVTEKGKDVELRCDPISGHTALYWYRQSLGQGLEFLIYFQGNSAPDKSGLPSDRFSAERTGGSVSTLTIQRTQQEDSAVYLCASSLFPSRGGKNTEAFFGQGTRLTVV.

The chain uses TRBV6-1 and TRBJ1-1; 8 nucleotides align to TRBD1. Germline V CDR1 and CDR2: MNHNS, SASEGT. The V and J ends lost 11 bases and 1 base, in that order; junction bases with no gene match: 6. The CDR3 totals 13 residues. The CDR3 coding sequence is TGTGCCGTACAGGGGGAAAAGAACACTGAAGCTTTCTTT. Protein sequence: CAVQGEKNTEAFF.

The chain uses TRBV27 and TRBJ1-2; a weak D match, TRBD1 (6 bases). V was pared by 2 bases and J by 3 bases, with 7 bases between. The CDR3 runs to 13 residues. Per germline, CDR1 MNHEY and CDR2 SMNVEV (reference sequence). Here the CDR3 reads CASSLAGDYGYTF. CDR3 nucleotides: TGTGCCAGCAGTTTAGCAGGGGACTATGGCTACACCTTC.

This clone has just one count. The V gene is TRBV11-3, the J gene TRBJ2-7; D unclear. V was shortened by 6 bases and J by 2 bases, with 14 bases between the two germline ends. Germline V gene data show CDR1 as SGHNT and CDR2 as YENEEA. The CDR3 is made up of 14 amino acids. CDR3: CASSSRASTYEQYF. DNA for the CDR3: TGTGCCAGCAGTTCCCGGGCCTCCACCTACGAGCAGTACTTC. Based on the CDR3 plus reference TRBV11-3 and TRBJ2-7, the full variable domain is EAGVVQSPRYKIIEKKQPVAFWCNPISGHNTLYWYLQNLGQGPELLIRYENEEAVDDSQLPKDRFSAERLKGVDSTLKIQPAELGDSAVYLCASSSRASTYEQYFGPGTRLTVT.

The chain joins TRBV4-1 to TRBJ1-2, with D maybe TRBD1 (5 bases). Germline CDR1 reads MGHRA; CDR2 reads YSYEKL. Trimming took off 0 bases at V and 4 bases at J, with 15 bases between the two ends. This CDR3 is 16 amino acids long. The CDR3, as DNA: TGCGCCAGCAGCCAAGAATTTCGGCAGGGAGGCTATGGCTACACCTTC. It translates to CASSQEFRQGGYGYTF.

The rearrangement uses TRBV12-5 and TRBJ2-7; TRBD1 agrees at 9 bases. Germline V gene lookup returns CDR1 LGHNT and CDR2 FRNRAP. The CDR3 consists of 14 residues. J lost 5 bases, V lost 5 bases, and 7 bases had no gene match. This CDR3 reads CASGRRDRANEQYF. The CDR3, as DNA: TGTGCTAGTGGTCGGCGGGACAGGGCGAACGAGCAGTACTTC.

This chain links TRBV5-1 with TRBJ2-1; 9 bases align to TRBD2. The CDR3 covers 15 residues. Germline loops: CDR1 SGHRS, CDR2 YFSETQ. Trimming took 1 base from V and 5 from J; bases not matched to a gene: 4. CDR3 in DNA: TGCGCCAGCAGCTTGAAACTAGCGGGCAACAATGAGCAGTTCTTC. This sequence encodes CASSLKLAGNNEQFF.

The chain joins TRBV11-1 to TRBJ1-4, with D possibly TRBD1 on 6 matching bases. V lost 5 bases and J 0 bases, leaving 13 bases between the germline ends. The CDR3 spans 16 residues. The germline V gene encodes CDR1 SGHAT and CDR2 FQDESV (reference sequence). The CDR3 sequence: CASSGQIHSTNEKLFF. The CDR3 DNA is TGTGCCAGCAGCGGACAGATTCATTCAACTAATGAAAAACTGTTTTTT.

The chain employs TRBV4-2 and TRBJ2-1; D is ambiguous. CDR1 is LGHNA, CDR2 YNFKEQ, per germline. V lost 0 bases, J lost 2 bases, and 11 bases lay in between. The CDR3 loop spans 16 amino acids. The CDR3 here is CASSQDDGDTYNEQFF. The CDR3 coding sequence is TGTGCCAGCAGCCAAGATGATGGAGATACCTACAATGAGCAGTTCTTC.

This rearrangement joins TRBV30 to TRBJ1-2; the D gene is possibly TRBD1 (6 bases). V lost 1 base and J 6 bases, leaving 12 bases between the germline ends. CDR3 size: 13 residues. The germline V gene has CDR1 GTSNPN and CDR2 SVGIG (reference sequence). The chain's CDR3 is CAWSATNRDGYTF. DNA for the CDR3: TGTGCCTGGAGTGCTACAAACAGGGATGGCTACACCTTC.

The chain uses TRBV18 and TRBJ2-7; D gene uncertain. This CDR3 contains 12 residues. V was pared by 6 bases and J by 3 bases, with 9 bases between. Germline CDR1 and CDR2: KGHSH and LQKENI. This CDR3 is CASSLGGYEQYF. As DNA, the CDR3 is TGTGCCAGCTCCCTCGGTGGCTACGAGCAGTACTTC. Full variable domain (missing parts from reference TRBV18 and TRBJ2-7): NAGVMQNPRHLVRRRGQEARLRCSPMKGHSHVYWYRQLPEEGLKFMVYLQKENIIDESGMPKERFSAEFPKEGPSILRIQQVVRGDSAAYFCASSLGGYEQYFGPGTRLTVT.

The chain has TRBV9 and TRBJ1-5; D not resolved. The germline V gene encodes CDR1 SGDLS and CDR2 YYNGEE. V shed 0 bases and J shed 0 bases, with 7 bases lying between them. This CDR3 spans 15 amino acids. CDR3 amino acids: CASSVDAYSNQPQHF. In DNA, the CDR3 is TGTGCCAGCAGCGTAGATGCGTATAGCAATCAGCCCCAGCATTTT.

This clone was recorded once. J is TRBJ1-2 and V is TRBV7-8; 9 positions agree with TRBD1. Germline trimming cut 1 base from V and 0 bases from J; bases unmatched to any gene: 6. In germline, CDR1 is SGHVS, CDR2 FQNEAQ. This CDR3 contains 17 residues. Here the CDR3 reads CASSLVGGTGTNYGYTF. CDR3 DNA: TGTGCCAGCAGCTTAGTGGGCGGGACAGGGACTAACTATGGCTACACCTTC.

The chain recombines TRBV5-1 with TRBJ2-7; no clear D gene. The CDR3 spans 13 residues. The V end lost 0 bases, the J end lost 6 bases, and 10 bases lay between the germline ends. The germline V gene has CDR1 SGHRS and CDR2 YFSETQ. The CDR3 spells CASSLDLASEQYF. CDR3 nucleotides: TGCGCCAGCAGCTTGGACCTTGCTAGCGAGCAGTACTTC.

The rearrangement joins TRBV9 to TRBJ2-6; D is uncertain. The germline gives CDR1 SGDLS, CDR2 YYNGEE. This CDR3 contains 14 residues. Trimming shortened V by 7 bases and J by 4 bases, and 12 bases separated the two germline ends. DNA for the CDR3: TGTGCCAGCGGCAGAGTAACCGGGGCCAACGTCCTGACTTTC. Translation: CASGRVTGANVLTF.

J is TRBJ2-3 and V is TRBV5-4, with 8 bases lining up with TRBD2. CDR3 length equals 15 residues. After removal of 7 bases from V and 6 bases from J, the junction contained 13 bases not matched to a gene. Per the germline V gene, CDR1 is SGHNT and CDR2 is YYREEE (reference sequence). CDR3 in amino acids: CASLLRGGRGDTQYF. The CDR3 coding sequence is TGTGCCAGCCTCCTCCGGGGGGGGCGCGGGGATACGCAGTATTTT.

The genes are TRBV5-5 and TRBJ2-7; D could derive from TRBD1 or TRBD2 (5 bases each). This CDR3 is 12 amino acids long. The germline CDR1 and CDR2 sequences are SGHKS and YYEKEE (reference sequence). Trimming shortened V by 4 bases and J by 5 bases, and 10 bases separated the two germline ends. This CDR3 is CASSRGVNEQYF. CDR3 nucleotide sequence: TGTGCCAGCAGCCGAGGGGTAAACGAGCAGTACTTC.

This chain's CDR3 is CASSSSRGRETQYF. In nucleotides, the CDR3 is TGTGCCAGCAGCTCCTCGAGGGGGAGAGAGACCCAGTACTTC. The chain employs TRBV7-6 and TRBJ2-5; perhaps TRBD1 as D (6 bases). The ends were cut back, 4 bases at V and 4 bases at J, with 13 bases in the middle. This CDR3 comprises 14 residues. Looked up from germline, CDR1 is SGHVS and CDR2 is FNYEAQ.

The chain carries TRBV2 and TRBJ1-4; 10 bases are shared with TRBD1. Germline CDR1 reads SNHLY; CDR2 reads FYNNEI. The CDR3 extends over 16 amino acids. The V gene end was trimmed by 8 bases and the J gene end by 7 bases; junction bases not matched to a gene: 13. In DNA form, the CDR3 reads TGTGCCAGCGTAACAGGGACAGGGGTTTTTGGTGAAAAACTGTTTTTT. It is translated as CASVTGTGVFGEKLFF.

The genes are TRBV5-1 and TRBJ1-6, with D unresolved. V dropped 4 bases and J dropped 5 bases, with 13 bases sitting between them. Germline V gene data show CDR1 as SGHRS and CDR2 as YFSETQ. The CDR3 is 15 amino acids. The CDR3 spells CASSLDHSDNSPLHF. Written as DNA, the CDR3 is TGCGCCAGCAGCCTGGACCATTCGGATAATTCACCCCTCCACTTT.

The rearrangement uses TRBV18 and TRBJ2-1; TRBD2 is a possible D gene (6 bases). Germline-derived CDR1 and CDR2 are KGHSH and LQKENI. The CDR3 loop spans 17 amino acids. V was pared by 1 base and J by 4 bases, with 17 bases between. CDR3 sequence (DNA): TGTGCCAGCTCACCACTCGGAGGGAACAATCCATACAATGAGCAGTTCTTC. Protein: CASSPLGGNNPYNEQFF.

The chain employs TRBV6-1 and TRBJ1-1, with D possibly being TRBD1 (5 bases). Trimming left V 6 bases short and J 1 base short, with 9 bases between. This CDR3 is 13 amino acids long. Germline V gene data show CDR1 as MNHNS and CDR2 as SASEGT. The CDR3 DNA is TGTGCCAGCAGGGACACCCCGAACACTGAAGCTTTCTTT. Translating it yields CASRDTPNTEAFF.

The rearrangement uses TRBV19 and TRBJ2-1; D is possibly TRBD1 or TRBD2 (6 bases each). CDR1 LNHDA and CDR2 SQIVND come from the germline V gene (reference sequence). V lost 5 bases and J 0 bases, leaving 17 bases between the germline ends. This CDR3 comprises 17 residues. The CDR3 DNA is TGTGCCAGTAGTCTCACCTTCAAGGGGGGCTCCTACAATGAGCAGTTCTTC. Protein sequence: CASSLTFKGGSYNEQFF.